The 23 T cell receptor beta chains listed next were all sequenced from one sample in a study of blood T cell repertoires in COVID-19. The method was immunoSEQ multiplex PCR; TCRdb's version includes in-frame clones alone and lacks a portion of them. The table includes about 130,000 clones, over 60% detected once. Material: peripheral blood. The source is a man aged 40-50 years with active or convalescent COVID-19.

The rearrangement joins TRBV27 to TRBJ2-1; the match to TRBD2 covers 10 bases. Germline V gene data show CDR1 as MNHEY and CDR2 as SMNVEV (reference sequence). The CDR3 totals 18 residues. J lost 8 bases, V lost 0 bases, and 13 bases had no gene match. The CDR3 sequence is CASSLSWRSSGSIDEQFF. CDR3 in DNA: TGTGCCAGCAGTTTATCGTGGCGGTCTAGCGGGAGTATTGATGAGCAGTTCTTC.

J is TRBJ1-1 and V is TRBV5-1; 7 bases are shared with TRBD1. The CDR3 totals 13 residues. Germline trimming cut 4 bases from V and 8 bases from J; bases unmatched to any gene: 8. The germline V gene has CDR1 SGHRS and CDR2 YFSETQ. CDR3: CASSDGTEREAFF. The DNA for the CDR3 is TGCGCCAGCAGCGATGGGACAGAGAGAGAAGCTTTCTTT. Combining the CDR3 with reference TRBV5-1 and TRBJ1-1 gives the whole variable domain KAGVTQTPRYLIKTRGQQVTLSCSPISGHRSVSWYQQTPGQGLQFLFEYFSETQRNKGNFPGRFSGRQFSNSRSEMNVSTLELGDSALYLCASSDGTEREAFFGQGTRLTVV.

V usage is TRBV7-2 and J usage is TRBJ2-3; D is undetermined. V was cut by 5 bases and J by 1 base, with 7 bases left in between. The CDR3 spans 13 residues. Germline V CDR1 and CDR2: SGHTA, FQGNSA. CDR3 in amino acids: CASSPPGTDTQYF. The CDR3 DNA sequence: TGTGCCAGCAGCCCCCCCGGCACAGATACGCAGTATTTT.

This chain joins TRBV14 and TRBJ2-2, with 8 bases matching TRBD1. This CDR3 region has 14 residues. Trimming cost V 4 bases and J 5 bases; bases outside gene matches: 3. Germline V gene sequence: CDR1 SGHDN, CDR2 FVKESK. CDR3 nucleotides: TGTGCCAGCAGCCCAGGGGGCTGGACCGGGGAGCTGTTTTTT. This encodes CASSPGGWTGELFF.

This chain connects TRBV5-1 to TRBJ1-1; D is possibly TRBD1 (5 bases). Germline V gene data show CDR1 as SGHRS and CDR2 as YFSETQ. With 4 bases removed from V and 6 bases from J, the gap between germline ends came to 16 bases. CDR3 length: 14 residues. The CDR3 DNA follows: TGCGCCAGCAGCATAAAAGGGGAGGAGGCTGAAGCTTTCTTT. Protein product: CASSIKGEEAEAFF.

CDR3 sequence (DNA): TGTGCCAGCAGCGTATATAGCCAAGAGACCCAGTACTTC. This encodes CASSVYSQETQYF. This rearrangement joins TRBV9 to TRBJ2-5; no definite D call. The CDR3 loop spans 13 amino acids. Looked up from germline, CDR1 is SGDLS and CDR2 is YYNGEE. V lost 1 base and J lost 1, with 5 bases in between.

The chain is built from TRBV5-1 and TRBJ2-3, with D possibly TRBD2 on 6 matching bases. The CDR3 covers 15 residues. The V gene lost 4 bases and the J gene lost 8 bases, with 20 bases spanning the gap. Germline loops: CDR1 SGHRS, CDR2 YFSETQ. CDR3 sequence reads: CASSPPGSGSGTQYF. Written as DNA, the CDR3 is TGCGCCAGCAGCCCCCCGGGGAGCGGGTCTGGTACGCAGTATTTT.

This rearrangement joins TRBV12-3 or TRBV12-4 to TRBJ1-1, with a tentative D call TRBD1 (6 bases). The CDR3 loop spans 13 amino acids. The V and J ends lost 6 bases and 7 bases respectively, with 15 bases between them. CDR3 bases: TGTGCCAGCAGATCGGGGGGCGAGGGTGAAGCTTTCTTT. Amino acid sequence: CASRSGGEGEAFF.

The chain combines TRBV5-1 with TRBJ1-1; no clear D. The germline V gene has CDR1 SGHRS and CDR2 YFSETQ. Trimming cost V 4 bases and J 0 bases, with 7 bases left between them. This CDR3 comprises 13 residues. The CDR3 DNA follows: TGCGCCAGCAGCCCATTCATGAACACTGAAGCTTTCTTT. It encodes CASSPFMNTEAFF.

The chain has TRBV10-3 and TRBJ1-4; 7 nucleotides line up with TRBD1. CDR1 and CDR2 (germline): ENHRY, SYGVKD. The CDR3 runs to 14 residues. Trimming took 4 bases from V and 8 from J; bases not matched to a gene: 7. CDR3 residues: CAISVAGGNEKLFF. Written as DNA, the CDR3 is TGTGCCATCAGTGTGGCAGGGGGTAACGAAAAACTGTTTTTT.

The count of this clone is one. The V gene is TRBV5-1, the J gene TRBJ2-7; D may be TRBD1 (6 bases). The CDR3 is made up of 18 amino acids. Germline assignment: CDR1 SGHRS and CDR2 YFSETQ. Between the trimmed V and J ends, which lost 4 bases and 7 bases, there was a span of 30 bases. The CDR3: CASSPAGRTGWRYQEQYF. The CDR3 region has the DNA TGCGCCAGCAGCCCTGCCGGCCGTACAGGGTGGAGGTATCAGGAGCAGTACTTC.

The chain uses TRBV28 and TRBJ1-1, with unresolved D. With 6 bases removed from V and 6 bases from J, the gap between germline ends came to 11 bases. The CDR3 is 12 amino acids. Germline lookup yields CDR1 MDHEN and CDR2 SYDVKM. The CDR3 region is CASSRNRAEAFF. DNA of the CDR3: TGTGCCAGCAGCCGAAATCGGGCTGAAGCTTTCTTT.

This rearrangement joins TRBV10-1 to TRBJ2-7, with TRBD2 matching over 14 bases. Germline loops: CDR1 WNHNN, CDR2 SYGVQD (reference sequence). The CDR3 sequence is 16 residues long. The V and J ends lost 5 bases and 0 bases, in that order; junction bases with no gene match: 3. The CDR3 DNA reads TGCGCCAGCAGTACCGGGACTAGCGGGAGCTCCTACGAGCAGTACTTC. It specifies CASSTGTSGSSYEQYF.

V gene TRBV29-1 combines with J gene TRBJ1-4; D unresolved. Germline values: CDR1 SQVTM, CDR2 ANQGSEA. The CDR3 spans 13 residues. V dropped 4 bases and J dropped 4 bases, with 10 bases sitting between them. Here the CDR3 DNA reads TGCAGCGTTGGGGCCGTCCTTAATGAAAAACTGTTTTTT. This codes for CSVGAVLNEKLFF.

This clone occurred a few times. The V and J genes are TRBV28 and TRBJ1-6; TRBD1 might be the D (6 bases). CDR1 and CDR2 (germline): MDHEN, SYDVKM. The CDR3 loop spans 14 amino acids. V lost 8 bases, J lost 7 bases, and 15 bases lay in between. CDR3 sequence reads: CASRTPGDNSPLHF. CDR3 bases: TGTGCCAGCCGAACCCCAGGGGACAATTCACCCCTCCACTTT.

This chain joins TRBV5-6 and TRBJ1-6, with D possibly TRBD1 on 6 matching bases. The germline V and J ends were trimmed by 4 bases and 10 bases, with 15 bases remaining between them. This CDR3 is 14 amino acids long. Germline lookup yields CDR1 SGHDT and CDR2 YYEEEE. The CDR3 nucleotides are TGTGCCAGCAGCCTGAGGGGGGGCAAGTCACCCCTCCACTTT. It yields the protein CASSLRGGKSPLHF. The full variable domain, completed using reference TRBV5-6 and TRBJ1-6, is DAGVTQSPTHLIKTRGQQVTLRCSPKSGHDTVSWYQQALGQGPQFIFQYYEEEERQRGNFPDRFSGHQFPNYSSELNVNALLLGDSALYLCASSLRGGKSPLHFGNGTRLTVT.

The table lists this clone with a count of one. The rearrangement links TRBV30 to TRBJ2-4; D uncertain. CDR3 length: 15 residues. Trimming removed 0 bases from V and 0 bases from J, with 9 bases in between. Germline CDR1 and CDR2: GTSNPN and SVGIG (reference sequence). In DNA, the CDR3 is TGTGCCTGGAGTGTAAACAGCCTAGCCAAAAACATTCAGTACTTC. Translation gives CAWSVNSLAKNIQYF.

The chain carries TRBV12-3 or TRBV12-4 and TRBJ1-2; 7 nucleotides align to TRBD1. J gave up 8 bases and V 6 bases, and 6 bases lay outside the gene matches. The CDR3 totals 12 residues. CDR3: CASRRQGRGYTF. The CDR3 DNA is TGTGCCAGCAGAAGACAGGGTCGGGGCTACACCTTC.

This rearrangement joins TRBV7-9 to TRBJ2-1; 7 nucleotides agree with TRBD1. The ends lost 4 bases at V and 6 bases at J; junction bases unmatched: 3. The CDR3 sequence is 13 residues long. The germline V gene has CDR1 SEHNR and CDR2 FQNEAQ (reference sequence). The CDR3 DNA follows: TGTGCCAGCAGCTCGGGACAGTTCAATGAGCAGTTCTTC. Translating gives CASSSGQFNEQFF. The variable domain in full, with the rest retrieved from reference TRBV7-9 and TRBJ2-1, is DTGVSQNPRHKITKRGQNVTFRCDPISEHNRLYWYRQTLGQGPEFLTYFQNEAQLEKSRLLSDRFSAERPKGSFSTLEIQRTEQGDSAMYLCASSSGQFNEQFFGPGTRLTVL.

CDR3 region: CASSAGSGTVNEKLFF. CDR3 DNA sequence: TGTGCCAGCAGCGCTGGGTCCGGGACAGTTAATGAAAAACTGTTTTTT. J is TRBJ1-4 and V is TRBV9, with TRBD1 matching 7 bases. The germline V gene encodes CDR1 SGDLS and CDR2 YYNGEE. The CDR3 consists of 16 residues. The V segment lost 3 bases and the J segment 4 bases; nucleotides outside the gene matches: 9.

This clone showed up just a few times. This chain links TRBV12-5 with TRBJ2-3; D may be TRBD1 (5 bases). Per germline, CDR1 LGHNT and CDR2 FRNRAP. Trimming removed 6 bases from V and 3 bases from J, with 16 bases in between. The CDR3 sequence is 15 residues long. CDR3: CASGPPGKGTDTQYF. The CDR3 DNA follows: TGTGCTAGTGGCCCCCCAGGTAAGGGGACAGATACGCAGTATTTT.

The genes are TRBV27 and TRBJ1-5; perhaps TRBD1 as D (6 bases). The CDR3 has 15 amino acids. Per the germline V gene, CDR1 is MNHEY and CDR2 is SMNVEV (reference sequence). V shed 7 bases and J shed 2 bases, with 15 bases lying between them. The CDR3 DNA sequence: TGTGCCAGCAAAGTACAGGGCTGGGGCAATCAGCCCCAGCATTTT. It yields the protein CASKVQGWGNQPQHF.

The gene calls are TRBV19 and TRBJ1-3; no clear D. V shed 2 bases and J shed 3 bases, with 8 bases lying between them. CDR3 length: 14 residues. Germline V gene lookup returns CDR1 LNHDA and CDR2 SQIVND (reference sequence). CDR3 amino acids: CASSISPSGNTIYF. The CDR3 region has the DNA TGTGCCAGTAGTATATCTCCGAGTGGAAACACCATATATTTT.